This TCR beta chain was retrieved from a study of T cell repertoires in cytomegalovirus infection. Study-wide findings and caveats: Cumulative frequency of public TCR beta families picked out carriers of CMV plus the relevant HLA. Across the ex vivo response, the dominant clonotypes were HLA-C-restricted CMV-specific TCR beta clonotypes.

This clonotype was detected ten times or more. What it binds is not known. MiXCR, applied by TCRdb to the reads, yields one record per CDR3 protein. The table lists approximately 250,000 distinct CDR3 sequences, over 20% of them singletons. Trimming shortened V by 5 bases and J by 7 bases, and 23 bases separated the two germline ends. From germline, CDR1 is SEHNR and CDR2 FQNEAQ (reference sequence). The CDR3 totals 16 residues. The sequenced sample was CD8+ T cells from PBMCs. This TCR derives from a human donor in good health (CMV status not recorded). Some clones in this sample may be carry-over from other donors' samples. V is TRBV7-9 and J is TRBJ1-1; D perhaps matches TRBD1 (5 bases). The CDR3 reads CASSPRGGGSEVEAFF. In nucleotides, the CDR3 is TGTGCCAGCAGCCCTCGGGGTGGGGGATCGGAGGTTGAAGCTTTCTTT.